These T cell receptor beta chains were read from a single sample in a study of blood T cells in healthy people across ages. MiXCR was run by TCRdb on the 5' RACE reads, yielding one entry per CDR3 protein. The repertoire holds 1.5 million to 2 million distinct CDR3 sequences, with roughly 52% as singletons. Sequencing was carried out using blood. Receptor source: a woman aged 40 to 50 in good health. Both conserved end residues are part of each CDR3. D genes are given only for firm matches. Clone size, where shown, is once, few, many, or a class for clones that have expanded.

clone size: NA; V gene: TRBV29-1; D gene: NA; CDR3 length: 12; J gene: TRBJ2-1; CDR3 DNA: TGCAGCGTGGCTTCGGCGACAGAGACCCAGTTCTTC; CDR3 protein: CSVASATETQFF
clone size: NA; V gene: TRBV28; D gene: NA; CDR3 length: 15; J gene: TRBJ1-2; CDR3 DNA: TGTGCCAGCATCCAACGTGGTGGGTCAGACTATGGCTACACCTTC; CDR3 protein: CASIQRGGSDYGYTF
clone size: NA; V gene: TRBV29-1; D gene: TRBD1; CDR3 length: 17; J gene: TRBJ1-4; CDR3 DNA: TGCAGCGCCGAGGCCCCCGGGACAGGGGTGGCTAATGAAAAACTGTTTTTT; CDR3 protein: CSAEAPGTGVANEKLFF
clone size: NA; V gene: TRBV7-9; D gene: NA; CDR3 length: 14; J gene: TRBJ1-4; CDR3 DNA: TGTGCCAGCAGCTTTTCGGGACGGAATGAAAAACTGTTTTTT; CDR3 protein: CASSFSGRNEKLFF
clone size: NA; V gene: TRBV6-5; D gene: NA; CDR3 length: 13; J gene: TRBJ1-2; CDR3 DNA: TGTGCCAGCAGTTACGCGACCTACTATGGCTACACCTTC; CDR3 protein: CASSYATYYGYTF
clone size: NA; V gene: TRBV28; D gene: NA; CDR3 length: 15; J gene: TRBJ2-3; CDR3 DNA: TGTGCCAGCAGTTTAATGGGATCCGGCACAGATACGCAGTATTTT; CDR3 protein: CASSLMGSGTDTQYF
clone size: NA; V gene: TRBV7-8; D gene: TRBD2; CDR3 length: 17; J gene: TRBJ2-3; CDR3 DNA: TGTGCCAGCAGCTTTGGGATCAGGGGCGGGGGGCAAGATACGCAGTATTTT; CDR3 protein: CASSFGIRGGGQDTQYF
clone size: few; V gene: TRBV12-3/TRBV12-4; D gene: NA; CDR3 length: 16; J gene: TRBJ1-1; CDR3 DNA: TGTGCCAGCAGTTTTATGCACCCATTTCACCACACTGAAGCTTTCTTT; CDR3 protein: CASSFMHPFHHTEAFF
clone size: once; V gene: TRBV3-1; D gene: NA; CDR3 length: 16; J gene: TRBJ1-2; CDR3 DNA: TGTGCCAGCAGCCAAGATTCGGGTAAACTAAGCTATGGCTACACCTTC; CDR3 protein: CASSQDSGKLSYGYTF
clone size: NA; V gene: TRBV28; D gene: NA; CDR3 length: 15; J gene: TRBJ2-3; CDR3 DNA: TGTGCCAGCAGCTCTGTGCGGGTGTTGGAAGATACGCAGTATTTT; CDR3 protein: CASSSVRVLEDTQYF